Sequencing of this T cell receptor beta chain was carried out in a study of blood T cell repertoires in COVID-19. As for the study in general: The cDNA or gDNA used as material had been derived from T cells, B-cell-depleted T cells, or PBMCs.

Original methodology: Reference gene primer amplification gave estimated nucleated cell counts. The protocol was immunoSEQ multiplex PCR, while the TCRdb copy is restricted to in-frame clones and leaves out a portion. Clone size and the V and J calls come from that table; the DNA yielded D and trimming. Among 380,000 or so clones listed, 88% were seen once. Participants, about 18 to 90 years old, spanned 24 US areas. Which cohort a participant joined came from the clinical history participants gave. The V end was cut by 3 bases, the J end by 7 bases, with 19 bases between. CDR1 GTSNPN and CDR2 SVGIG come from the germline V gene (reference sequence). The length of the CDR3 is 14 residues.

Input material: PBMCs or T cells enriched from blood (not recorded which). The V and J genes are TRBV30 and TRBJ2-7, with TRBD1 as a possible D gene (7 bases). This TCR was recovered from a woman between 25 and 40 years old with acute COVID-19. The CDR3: CAWSPGGTGEEQYF. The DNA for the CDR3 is TGTGCCTGGAGCCCAGGGGGGACTGGGGAAGAGCAGTACTTC.